This T cell receptor beta chain was observed in a study of blood T cell repertoires in COVID-19. Study-level background: COVID-19 samples from acute and convalescent phases originated in the United States, Italy and Spain. The cDNA or gDNA used as material had been derived from T cells, B-cell-depleted T cells, or PBMCs.

Source study methods: Amplification of reference gene primers was used by the study to estimate nucleated cell counts. The method was immunoSEQ multiplex PCR; TCRdb's version includes in-frame clones alone and lacks a portion of them. V, J and clone size are taken as reported in that table, and D and trimming were inferred from the DNA itself. The sample shows about 180,000 clones, 79% of them seen only once. CDR1 and CDR2 from the germline V gene are SGHDT and YYEEEE. The CDR3 runs 17 residues. Trimming removed 3 bases from V and 5 bases from J; junction bases left unmatched: 12. While infection was still active, Seattle patients were enrolled and then followed longitudinally.

Sequenced: peripheral blood. This chain links TRBV5-6 with TRBJ2-2, with 8 bases aligning to TRBD1. The TCR comes from a woman aged 55-75 years with COVID-19, enrolled during active disease. CDR3 bases: TGTGCCAGCAGCTCCGACAGGGGAGGAGGGGGAACCGGGGAGCTGTTTTTT. Amino acids: CASSSDRGGGGTGELFF.